A selection of T cell receptor beta chains follows, all from one sample in a study of cytomegalovirus exposure and HLA in healthy donors. Here immunoSEQ multiplex PCR was the method, and the copy in TCRdb shows in-frame clones only, minus some. Here the sample spans some 140,000 clones, around 80% being singletons. The sequenced sample was PBMCs. These receptors originate from a male donor in good health and CMV-seropositive. Both conserved end residues are part of each CDR3. Each record gives: CDR3 DNA, CDR3 protein, clone size, J gene, V gene, D gene. D genes are given only for firm matches. Clone sizes are given selectively: once, few, many, or a class where the clone is expanded.

TGTGCCAGCAGCCAATTGATAGCTTACAATGAGCAGTTCTTC CASSQLIAYNEQFF few TRBJ2-1 TRBV4-2 .
TGTGCCAGTAGTATAGGTCCAACGGACTACAATCAGCCCCAGCATTTT CASSIGPTDYNQPQHF . TRBJ1-5 TRBV19 .
TGTGCCACCGGTCGGAGTAACAATCAGCCCCAGCATTTT CATGRSNNQPQHF . TRBJ1-5 TRBV10-3 .
TGTGCCAGTAGTTGGGGCGGGAACACTGAAGCTTTCTTT CASSWGGNTEAFF . TRBJ1-1 TRBV19 .
TGTGCTAGTGGTGGGGGCAGAAATAGCAATCAGCCCCAGCATTTT CASGGGRNSNQPQHF . TRBJ1-5 TRBV12-5 .
TGTGCCAGCAGCTTACAGGGGGATCAGCCCCAGCATTTT CASSLQGDQPQHF . TRBJ1-5 TRBV5-4 TRBD1
TGTGCCAGTAGTACACGGACAAATTACAATGAGCAGTTCTTC CASSTRTNYNEQFF . TRBJ2-1 TRBV19 .
TGTGCCAGCAGCTTATTGGCACAGCCAGCCTACACTGAAGCTTTCTTT CASSLLAQPAYTEAFF . TRBJ1-1 TRBV7-3 .
TGCGCCAGCAGCCAGGGATTCCGGGACAGGGGGCAAGGGTCCTACAATGAGCAGTTCTTC CASSQGFRDRGQGSYNEQFF few TRBJ2-1 TRBV4-3 TRBD1
TGTGCCAGCAAAGAGACAGGGGGTTTGGATCAGCCCCAGCATTTT CASKETGGLDQPQHF . TRBJ1-5 TRBV6-1 TRBD1
TGTGCCAGCTCGGAGAGACCGGGACATCCCAGCTCTGGGGCCAACGTCCTGACTTTC CASSERPGHPSSGANVLTF . TRBJ2-6 TRBV18 .
TGCAGCGTTGACGACAGGGGCCCTACAGATACGCAGTATTTT CSVDDRGPTDTQYF . TRBJ2-3 TRBV29-1 TRBD1
TGTGCCAGCAGGAGGGACAGGGGAAATCACTTC CASRRDRGNHF . TRBJ2-7 TRBV2 TRBD1
TGTGCCACGATCCGGGACAGGCCCACCGGGGAGCTGTTTTTT CATIRDRPTGELFF . TRBJ2-2 TRBV6-6 TRBD1
TGTGCCAGCAGCTTATTTGGGGGCAGCCTGAGCACAGATACGCAGTATTTT CASSLFGGSLSTDTQYF once TRBJ2-3 TRBV7-9 .
TGTGCCAGCAGCCCGGGAGTTGCCTACGAGCAGTACTTC CASSPGVAYEQYF . TRBJ2-7 TRBV7-9 .
TGTGCCAGCAGCCCGCGACTAGCCCAGAACACCGGGGAGCTGTTTTTT CASSPRLAQNTGELFF . TRBJ2-2 TRBV7-2 TRBD2
TGTGCCAGCAGCCCTCGCGGGTACGAGCAGTACTTC CASSPRGYEQYF . TRBJ2-7 TRBV9 .
TGTGCCAGCAGCCCCAAGACAGGGACGTTTAATCAGCCCCAGCATTTT CASSPKTGTFNQPQHF few TRBJ1-5 TRBV7-8 TRBD1
TGTGCCAGCAGCTTGATGGTCACGGGGGGTCTAAAGCAGTACTTC CASSLMVTGGLKQYF . TRBJ2-7 TRBV5-6 TRBD2
TGTGCCAGCAGCCCCCCTCAAGGGGGCAACTATGGCTACACCTTC CASSPPQGGNYGYTF . TRBJ1-2 TRBV4-2 TRBD1
TGTGCCAGCAGGCACCTCGGTCAAGAGACCCAGTACTTC CASRHLGQETQYF . TRBJ2-5 TRBV27 .
TGCAGCGTTCGTGGCAGGGTGGGCAACATTCAGTACTTC CSVRGRVGNIQYF . TRBJ2-4 TRBV29-1 .
TGTGCCAGCAGCGTAGGAGCGGCCCTAGGCACAGATACGCAGTATTTT CASSVGAALGTDTQYF . TRBJ2-3 TRBV9 .
TGTGCCAGCACCAGCGTCGGGGGAGTAATCGGGGAGCTGTTTTTT CASTSVGGVIGELFF . TRBJ2-2 TRBV7-8 .
TGTGCCAGCAGCCTAGCGGGAGGGCCATTCGCATCCTACGAGCAGTACTTC CASSLAGGPFASYEQYF . TRBJ2-7 TRBV27 TRBD2
TGTGCCAGCAGCCGGGGACAGGGTGCTAATGAAAAACTGTTTTTT CASSRGQGANEKLFF few TRBJ1-4 TRBV5-5 TRBD1
TGTGCCAGCAGCGTTGGGTCGGAGATCTACAATGAGCAGTTCTTC CASSVGSEIYNEQFF . TRBJ2-1 TRBV9 .
TGTGCCAGCAGTCAGACCGGGACTCTCGAGCAGTACTTC CASSQTGTLEQYF . TRBJ2-7 TRBV27 .
TGTGCCAGCAGCCATTTTAGGGCCAGGGGAATGGAAGAGGCGCAGTATTTT CASSHFRARGMEEAQYF . TRBJ2-3 TRBV14 .
TGTGCCAGCAGCGTAGCTCCCGGGTGGGAGACCCAGTACTTC CASSVAPGWETQYF . TRBJ2-5 TRBV9 .
TGTGCCAGCAGCTTCGGCAATCAGCCCCAGCATTTT CASSFGNQPQHF . TRBJ1-5 TRBV5-6 .
TGTGCCAGCAGCGTAGGGGCAGGGCAGGCAGATACGCAGTATTTT CASSVGAGQADTQYF . TRBJ2-3 TRBV9 .
TGTGCCAGCAGTACAGGGTGGGGCTACACCTTC CASSTGWGYTF . TRBJ1-2 TRBV6-5 .
TGTGCCAGCAGCGTGGACACCCTTCTTTACTCCATGAACACTGAAGCTTTCTTT CASSVDTLLYSMNTEAFF . TRBJ1-1 TRBV7-2 .
TGCAGCGTTGGTTTCGGGGATTCACCCCTCCACTTT CSVGFGDSPLHF . TRBJ1-6 TRBV29-1 .
TGTGCCAGCAGCTCCACTAAGCGGGGGGGCCCGGGGGATACGCAGTATTTT CASSSTKRGGPGDTQYF . TRBJ2-3 TRBV13 TRBD2